This is a list of T cell receptor beta chains from one sample in a study of molecular identifiers for immune sequencing clone quantification. Each CDR3 protein is one row after TCRdb ran MiXCR on the PCR reads. Of a few hundred thousand distinct CDR3 sequences in the sample, about 25% were seen once. Sequencing was carried out using naive CD8+ T cells from blood, with Jurkat cell RNA spiked in. All receptors derive from a human donor in good health. Some libraries in this study had Jurkat cell RNA spiked in. The CDR3 runs from the conserved cysteine through the conserved F or W. The D gene is left open where the match is weak. The size entry is marked missing in some rows and otherwise reads once, few, many or a size class.

V	size	D	J	CDR3	DNA
TRBV19	NA	NA	TRBJ2-2	CASRRGGELFF	TGTGCCAGTAGAAGGGGCGGGGAGCTGTTTTTT
TRBV6-1	many	NA	TRBJ2-3	CASSVEIVTDTQYF	TGTGCCAGCAGCGTCGAGATAGTTACAGATACGCAGTATTTT
TRBV24-1	few	NA	TRBJ2-1	CATSDVGEQFF	TGTGCCACCAGTGATGTCGGTGAGCAGTTCTTC
TRBV24-1	NA	TRBD1	TRBJ2-3	CATSDTNQGVSTDTQYF	TGTGCCACCAGTGACACAAACCAGGGGGTTAGCACAGATACGCAGTATTTT
TRBV3-1	NA	NA	TRBJ2-7	CASSQDQATYEQYF	TGTGCCAGCAGCCAAGACCAGGCCACCTACGAGCAGTACTTC
TRBV5-4	many	NA	TRBJ2-2	CASSLLGGLSTGELFF	TGTGCCAGCAGCTTGTTAGGCGGGTTGAGCACCGGGGAGCTGTTTTTT
TRBV12-3/TRBV12-4	NA	NA	TRBJ2-5	CASSFVGGRETQYF	TGTGCCAGCAGCTTCGTGGGGGGCAGAGAGACCCAGTACTTC
TRBV12-3/TRBV12-4	few	NA	TRBJ1-5	CASSHAGGNQPQHF	TGTGCCAGCAGCCACGCGGGGGGCAATCAGCCCCAGCATTTT
TRBV11-2	few	NA	TRBJ1-1	CASSPITEAFF	TGTGCCAGCAGCCCAATCACTGAAGCTTTCTTT
TRBV28	many	NA	TRBJ2-5	CASTPSGTTETQYF	TGTGCCAGCACCCCATCGGGGACAACAGAGACCCAGTACTTC
TRBV12-3/TRBV12-4	NA	NA	TRBJ2-2	CASKGARVGELFF	TGTGCCAGCAAAGGGGCGCGCGTCGGGGAGCTGTTTTTT
TRBV5-3	NA	NA	TRBJ1-2	CASSLSWSRGSNYGYTF	TGTGCCAGCAGCTTGAGTTGGAGCAGGGGATCTAACTATGGCTACACCTTC
TRBV12-3/TRBV12-4	NA	TRBD1	TRBJ2-7	CASSPDRGNAYEQYF	TGTGCCAGCAGTCCAGACAGGGGGAACGCCTACGAGCAGTACTTC
TRBV19	many	NA	TRBJ2-7	CASSPGLHYEQYF	TGTGCCAGTAGCCCGGGACTCCACTACGAGCAGTACTTC
TRBV5-1	few	NA	TRBJ2-2	CASSPLRENTGELFF	TGCGCCAGCAGCCCACTCAGGGAAAACACCGGGGAGCTGTTTTTT
TRBV11-2	NA	NA	TRBJ2-1	CASCSPLEDRQFF	TGTGCCAGCTGCTCCCCCTTGGAGGACCGGCAGTTCTTC
TRBV7-3	many	TRBD1	TRBJ1-1	CASSLAGTGVTEAFF	TGTGCCAGCAGCTTAGCCGGGACAGGGGTTACTGAAGCTTTCTTT
TRBV5-1	few	NA	TRBJ2-1	CASSLWGLASDEQFF	TGCGCCAGCAGCTTGTGGGGCTTAGCTTCCGATGAGCAGTTCTTC
TRBV10-3	few	TRBD1	TRBJ2-2	CAISDPDRGSTGELFF	TGTGCCATCAGTGACCCTGACAGGGGATCCACCGGGGAGCTGTTTTTT
TRBV20-1	NA	NA	TRBJ2-2	CSARDGAGATGELFF	TGCAGTGCTAGAGACGGGGCAGGGGCCACCGGGGAGCTGTTTTTT
TRBV28	many	NA	TRBJ1-1	CASSSSWQINTEAFF	TGTGCCAGCTCCTCGTCTTGGCAGATCAACACTGAAGCTTTCTTT
TRBV6-1	many	TRBD1	TRBJ2-5	CASSAGGASILETQYF	TGTGCCAGCAGTGCAGGGGGCGCTTCGATTCTAGAGACCCAGTACTTC
TRBV20-1	NA	TRBD2	TRBJ2-7	CSARPPRLAGYEQYF	TGCAGTGCCAGGCCACCCCGGCTAGCGGGCTACGAGCAGTACTTC
TRBV15	many	NA	TRBJ2-3	CATSRDNLGEPDTQYF	TGTGCCACCAGCAGAGATAACCTAGGGGAACCAGATACGCAGTATTTT
TRBV28	many	NA	TRBJ2-7	CASRDTASYEQYF	TGTGCCAGCCGGGACACCGCCTCCTACGAGCAGTACTTC
TRBV30	NA	TRBD1	TRBJ2-7	CAWSSGQGPYEQYF	TGTGCCTGGAGTAGTGGACAGGGGCCCTACGAGCAGTACTTC
TRBV18	NA	NA	TRBJ2-3	CASSPRVSDTQYF	TGTGCCAGCTCACCCCGGGTCTCAGATACGCAGTATTTT
TRBV6-4	NA	NA	TRBJ1-6	CASSATPMGLMRSPLHF	TGTGCCAGCAGTGCCACTCCGATGGGGCTTATGCGGTCACCCCTCCACTTT
TRBV19	NA	TRBD1	TRBJ1-1	CASSTYRQGASTEAFF	TGTGCCAGTAGTACCTATCGACAGGGGGCGTCCACTGAAGCTTTCTTT
TRBV9	many	NA	TRBJ1-1	CASSVGHLNPQNTEAFF	TGTGCCAGCAGCGTTGGACATCTCAACCCCCAAAACACTGAAGCTTTCTTT
TRBV21-1	few	NA	TRBJ1-1	CASSSRHGGRPIMNTEAFF	TGTGCCAGCAGCAGCCGGCATGGAGGCAGGCCTATAATGAACACTGAAGCTTTCTTT
TRBV7-6	many	NA	TRBJ2-3	CASSLGPGAGYTDTQYF	TGTGCCAGCAGCTTAGGGCCGGGAGCGGGTTACACAGATACGCAGTATTTT
TRBV4-3	few	TRBD2	TRBJ2-7	CASSPGTSALYGQYF	TGCGCCAGCAGCCCCGGGACTAGCGCTTTGTACGGGCAGTACTTC
TRBV14	many	NA	TRBJ2-3	CASSQGMRLSLTDTQYF	TGTGCCAGCAGCCAAGGGATGCGGTTGTCCCTGACAGATACGCAGTATTTT
TRBV11-2	few	NA	TRBJ2-5	CASKRTLEETQYF	TGTGCCAGCAAGCGAACCCTCGAGGAGACCCAGTACTTC
TRBV3-1	few	NA	TRBJ1-1	CASSQVRGGAEDTEAFF	TGTGCCAGCAGCCAAGTCAGGGGTGGAGCGGAGGACACTGAAGCTTTCTTT
TRBV5-1	NA	NA	TRBJ1-1	CAGSRIETVEAFF	TGCGCCGGCAGCCGGATCGAGACGGTTGAAGCTTTCTTT
TRBV7-2	few	TRBD1	TRBJ2-5	CASSLAGTGGETQYF	TGTGCCAGCAGCTTAGCCGGGACAGGGGGAGAGACCCAGTACTTC
TRBV10-3	many	NA	TRBJ2-7	CAISGGNEQYF	TGTGCCATCAGTGGGGGGAATGAGCAGTACTTC
TRBV20-1	many	TRBD2	TRBJ2-7	CSAEPSGGNSYEQYF	TGCAGTGCTGAACCTAGCGGGGGAAACTCCTACGAGCAGTACTTC
TRBV24-1	many	NA	TRBJ2-2	CATSDLSLPQPPNTGELFF	TGTGCCACCAGTGATTTGTCACTACCGCAGCCGCCGAACACCGGGGAGCTGTTTTTT
TRBV3-1	NA	NA	TRBJ1-4	CASSQRKQPGTNEKLFF	TGTGCCAGCAGCCAACGAAAGCAGCCGGGGACTAATGAAAAACTGTTTTTT
TRBV27	few	NA	TRBJ2-6	CASSPEYSGANVLTF	TGTGCCAGCAGTCCCGAATACTCTGGGGCCAACGTCCTGACTTTC
TRBV5-1	NA	NA	TRBJ2-1	CASSTEGLPYNEQFF	TGCGCCAGCAGCACGGAGGGTTTGCCCTACAATGAGCAGTTCTTC
TRBV7-2	few	NA	TRBJ2-6	CASSLAETISGANVLTF	TGTGCCAGCAGCTTGGCGGAGACCATCTCTGGGGCCAACGTCCTGACTTTC
TRBV7-3	NA	NA	TRBJ2-3	CASSLRAGESLTSTDTQYF	TGTGCCAGCAGCTTACGCGCAGGGGAGTCCTTAACTAGCACAGATACGCAGTATTTT
TRBV29-1	NA	TRBD1	TRBJ2-7	CSVAGTVNSYEQYF	TGCAGCGTAGCCGGGACAGTTAACTCCTACGAGCAGTACTTC
TRBV13	NA	NA	TRBJ1-1	CASSFSVTGLNTEAFF	TGTGCCAGCAGCTTCTCAGTTACAGGATTGAACACTGAAGCTTTCTTT
TRBV7-9	many	NA	TRBJ2-2	CASSPTQTDPAGELFF	TGTGCCAGCAGCCCAACCCAGACAGATCCGGCCGGGGAGCTGTTTTTT
TRBV27	NA	TRBD1	TRBJ1-1	CASSFGDREVVTEAFF	TGTGCCAGCAGTTTTGGCGACAGGGAAGTTGTGACTGAAGCTTTCTTT
TRBV4-3	NA	NA	TRBJ1-1	CASSQPGGWDTEAFF	TGCGCCAGCAGCCAACCCGGGGGCTGGGACACTGAAGCTTTCTTT